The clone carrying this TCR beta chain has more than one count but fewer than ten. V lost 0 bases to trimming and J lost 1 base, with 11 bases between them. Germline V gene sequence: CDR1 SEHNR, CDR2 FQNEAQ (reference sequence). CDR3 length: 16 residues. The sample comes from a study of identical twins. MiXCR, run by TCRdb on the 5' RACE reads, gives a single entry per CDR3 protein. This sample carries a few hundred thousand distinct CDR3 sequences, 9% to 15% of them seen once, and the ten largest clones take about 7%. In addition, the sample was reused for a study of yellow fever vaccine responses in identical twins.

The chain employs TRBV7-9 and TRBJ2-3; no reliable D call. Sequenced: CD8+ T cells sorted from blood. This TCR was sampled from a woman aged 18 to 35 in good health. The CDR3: CASSLAGKARTDTQYF. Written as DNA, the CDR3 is TGTGCCAGCAGCTTAGCTGGGAAAGCCCGCACAGATACGCAGTATTTT.